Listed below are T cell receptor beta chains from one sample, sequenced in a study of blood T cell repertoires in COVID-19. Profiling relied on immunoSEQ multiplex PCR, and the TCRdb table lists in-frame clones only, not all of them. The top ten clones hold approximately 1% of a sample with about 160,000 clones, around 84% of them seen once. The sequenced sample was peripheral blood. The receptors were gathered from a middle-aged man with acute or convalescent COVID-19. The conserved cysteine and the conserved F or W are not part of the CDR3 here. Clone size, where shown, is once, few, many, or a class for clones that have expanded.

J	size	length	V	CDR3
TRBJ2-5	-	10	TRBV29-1	SAKWGGETQY
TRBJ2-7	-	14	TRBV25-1	ASSEGSGTGSYEQY
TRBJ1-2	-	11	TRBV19	ACFQGFLYGYT
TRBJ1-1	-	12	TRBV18	ASSSDPRKTEAF
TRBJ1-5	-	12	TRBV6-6	ASRRGQGDQPQH
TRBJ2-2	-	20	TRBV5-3	ARSPGMGTSGGTETNTGELF
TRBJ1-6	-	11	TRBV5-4	ASSVDSNSPLH
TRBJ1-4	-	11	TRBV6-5	ASRKRVHEKLF
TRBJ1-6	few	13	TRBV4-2	ASSQKVQGNSPLH
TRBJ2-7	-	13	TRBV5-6	ASSQTGTANYEQY
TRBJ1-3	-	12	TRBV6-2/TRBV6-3	ASSPDLAGNTIY
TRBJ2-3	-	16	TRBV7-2	ASSSPQGQRGGGDTQY